This T cell receptor beta chain emerged from a study of CXCR3-negative and CXCR3-positive naive CD8 T cells. General observations from the study: CXCR3-positive naive cells carried more hydrophobic TRB CDR3s than CXCR3-negative naive cells did.

The libraries of TRB cDNA were prepared using 5' RACE with UMI labels. Reprocessing the 5' RACE reads, TCRdb reports a single entry for every CDR3 protein and omits DNA. This sample's table reports about 150,000 distinct CDR3 sequences. The length of the CDR3 is 12 residues. Germline V gene data show CDR1 as SEHNR and CDR2 as FQNEAQ (reference sequence). Turning to this clonotype: Antigen: not known.

Sequencing used naive CXCR3+ CD8+ T cells from blood. The subset denotes: CD45RO-CCR7+CD27+CD95- naive CD8+ T cells expressing CXCR3 (TNR3+). This TCR derives from a human donor in good health. Some clones in this sample may be carry-over from other donors' samples. The chain has TRBV7-9 and TRBJ2-7; TCRdb reports TRBD1, a call that lacks DNA to check it against. This CDR3 is CASSKTGSEQYF.